The 26 T cell receptor beta chains below all came from one sample that was sequenced in a study of cytomegalovirus exposure and HLA in healthy donors. The PCR ran on 60 Vbeta and 13 Jbeta primers. Some clones are missing from TCRdb's copy, which holds only in-frame ones; the method was immunoSEQ multiplex PCR. The sample has about 130,000 clones, 76% seen once. The sequencing input was PBMCs. Source of these receptors: a man aged 40-50 years in good health and CMV-seronegative.

J is TRBJ1-2 and V is TRBV28; D may be TRBD1 (6 bases). Germline V gene lookup returns CDR1 MDHEN and CDR2 SYDVKM. Trimming cost V 5 bases and J 4 bases, with 17 bases left between them. This CDR3 region has 15 residues. In DNA form, the CDR3 reads TGTGCCAGCAGTGGGGGGGGGACATGGGCCTATGGCTACACCTTC. Translating gives CASSGGGTWAYGYTF.

The chain joins TRBV18 to TRBJ1-1, with a possible D match to TRBD1 (5 bases). The V gene's germline CDR1 is KGHSH and CDR2 LQKENI. Trimming removed 3 bases at V and 3 bases at J, with 14 bases between. The CDR3 length is 15 residues. The CDR3 region has the DNA TGTGCCAGCTCACCTCAGGTGGCAGGGCACACTGAAGCTTTCTTT. Translation: CASSPQVAGHTEAFF. Full variable domain (rest looked up from reference TRBV18 and TRBJ1-1): NAGVMQNPRHLVRRRGQEARLRCSPMKGHSHVYWYRQLPEEGLKFMVYLQKENIIDESGMPKERFSAEFPKEGPSILRIQQVVRGDSAAYFCASSPQVAGHTEAFFGQGTRLTVV.

Points on this clone: A junction boundary mismatches the germline segment, possibly from a read error. The sample has other DNA sequences that encode this CDR3 too. This sequence joins TRBV28 and TRBJ1-2; D possibly corresponds to TRBD1 (5 bases). The CDR3 has 15 amino acids. In germline, CDR1 is MDHEN, CDR2 SYDVKM. The CDR3 loop is CASSLSPGMGLGYTF. The CDR3 bases are TGTGCCAGTAGTTTATCCCCAGGGATGGGGTTAGGCTACACCTTC.

This chain joins TRBV4-3 and TRBJ2-5; 8 bases are shared with TRBD2. The CDR3 covers 16 residues. CDR1 and CDR2 from the germline V gene are LGHNA and YSLEER. V lost 6 bases, J lost 4 bases, and 13 bases stayed unmatched. The CDR3 nucleotides are TGCGCCAGCAGTAGTCTAGCGGGCGCCCTGGGAGAGACCCAGTACTTC. Its translation: CASSSLAGALGETQYF.

This chain joins TRBV19 and TRBJ1-5, with D tentatively TRBD1 (5 bases). With 4 bases removed from V and 0 bases from J, the gap between germline ends came to 19 bases. CDR1 and CDR2 from the germline V gene are LNHDA and SQIVND (reference sequence). The CDR3 is 18 residues long. This CDR3 reads CASSTNMLGLGSNQPQHF. CDR3 in DNA: TGTGCCAGTAGTACGAATATGTTGGGACTCGGTAGCAATCAGCCCCAGCATTTT.

This sequence joins TRBV27 and TRBJ2-3; a weak D match, TRBD2 (6 bases). Trimming took off 5 bases at V and 0 bases at J, with 15 bases between the two ends. The CDR3 has 16 residues. Per the germline V gene, CDR1 is MNHEY and CDR2 is SMNVEV (reference sequence). The CDR3 region has the DNA TGTGCCAGCAGTCCCCACCGCGGGATGAGCACAGATACGCAGTATTTT. Translation gives CASSPHRGMSTDTQYF.

This sequence joins TRBV11-3 and TRBJ2-1; 9 nucleotides agree with TRBD2. Germline lookup yields CDR1 SGHNT and CDR2 YENEEA. Unmatched junction bases numbered 9, after V lost 5 bases and J lost 4 bases. CDR3 length equals 16 residues. In DNA, the CDR3 is TGTGCCAGCAGCCAGACCGGGACTAGCCCATACAATGAGCAGTTCTTC. Protein sequence: CASSQTGTSPYNEQFF.

CDR3 protein: CASSRLAGGSYEQYF. CDR3 DNA: TGTGCCAGCAGCCGACTAGCGGGAGGATCCTACGAGCAGTACTTC. The genes are TRBV5-4 and TRBJ2-7; 13 bases are a match to TRBD2. The CDR3 loop spans 15 amino acids. The V segment lost 4 bases and the J segment 1 base; nucleotides outside the gene matches: 2. Germline V gene sequence: CDR1 SGHNT, CDR2 YYREEE (reference sequence). The full variable domain, its missing parts supplied by reference TRBV5-4 and TRBJ2-7, is ETGVTQSPTHLIKTRGQQVTLRCSSQSGHNTVSWYQQALGQGPQFIFQYYREEENGRGNFPPRFSGLQFPNYSSELNVNALELDDSALYLCASSRLAGGSYEQYFGPGTRLTVT.

This chain uses TRBV5-1 with TRBJ2-3, with a weak D call TRBD1 (8 bases). V was trimmed by 5 bases and J by 5 bases, leaving 18 bases between them. This CDR3 has 15 amino acids. Looked up from germline, CDR1 is SGHRS and CDR2 is YFSETQ. This CDR3 is CASRGGTGRLDTQYF. The CDR3 nucleotides read TGCGCCAGCAGGGGGGGGACAGGACGGTTAGATACGCAGTATTTT.

The V gene is TRBV10-3, the J gene TRBJ2-7; a possible D gene is TRBD1 (6 bases). The CDR3 spans 15 residues. Trimming shortened V by 4 bases and J by 1 base, and 14 bases separated the two germline ends. The V gene's germline CDR1 is ENHRY and CDR2 SYGVKD. Written as DNA, the CDR3 is TGTGCCATCAGTGGCGGACAGCAGGGTTCCTACGAGCAGTACTTC. This gives the protein CAISGGQQGSYEQYF.

The chain's CDR3 is CAISRGQGGHYEQYF. The CDR3 nucleotides are TGTGCCATCAGCCGGGGGCAGGGGGGCCATTACGAGCAGTACTTC. The genes are TRBV10-3 and TRBJ2-7; possible D gene TRBD1, 7 bases. CDR1 is ENHRY and CDR2 is SYGVKD in the germline V gene. The V end lost 6 bases, the J end lost 4 bases, and 19 bases lay between the germline ends. The CDR3 contains 15 residues.

The chain links TRBV7-6 to TRBJ2-4, with 7 nucleotides matching TRBD2. With 5 bases clipped from V and 8 bases from J, the junction kept 6 bases outside the gene matches. The length of the CDR3 is 13 residues. CDR1 and CDR2 (germline): SGHVS, FNYEAQ. The CDR3 bases are TGTGCCAGCAGCCACCTGGGGGGGGACATTCAGTACTTC. Residues: CASSHLGGDIQYF.

This clone was seen only a few times. V is TRBV6-1 and J is TRBJ2-2; 7 positions agree with TRBD2. Germline trimming cut 8 bases from V and 3 bases from J; bases unmatched to any gene: 3. CDR1 is MNHNS, CDR2 SASEGT, per germline. The CDR3 totals 13 residues. The CDR3 DNA sequence: TGTGCCAGCGTTGGGGGGGACACCGGGGAGCTGTTTTTT. Translating it yields CASVGGDTGELFF.

This chain links TRBV5-1 with TRBJ2-7; maybe TRBD1 (6 bases). The CDR3 has 14 amino acids. Germline-derived CDR1 and CDR2 are SGHRS and YFSETQ. V lost 4 bases, J lost 3 bases, and 14 bases lay in between. CDR3 bases: TGCGCCAGCAGCGCAGGACAGACCGACTACGAGCAGTACTTC. Protein sequence: CASSAGQTDYEQYF.

This clone was recorded once. The CDR3, as DNA: TGTGCCAGCTCACCAGGACAGGGGGCGGGAGCCACTGAAGCTTTCTTT. Translation gives CASSPGQGAGATEAFF. This rearrangement joins TRBV18 to TRBJ1-1; TRBD1 agrees at 11 bases. Losses at the gene ends were 2 bases for V and 4 bases for J; bases not matched to a gene: 6. The CDR3 runs 16 residues. Germline CDR1 reads KGHSH; CDR2 reads LQKENI.

The chain links TRBV28 to TRBJ2-7; TRBD2 aligns across 11 bases. The V segment lost 2 bases and the J segment 0 bases; nucleotides outside the gene matches: 15. CDR3 length equals 20 residues. In germline, CDR1 is MDHEN, CDR2 SYDVKM. This chain's CDR3 is CASSLPTGGLAVLSSYEQYF. The CDR3 coding sequence is TGTGCCAGCAGTTTACCTACGGGGGGACTAGCGGTCTTGAGCTCCTACGAGCAGTACTTC.

The chain employs TRBV18 and TRBJ1-2; D not certain. CDR1 and CDR2 from the germline V gene are KGHSH and LQKENI. V was shortened by 2 bases and J by 7 bases, with 8 bases between the two germline ends. This CDR3 spans 12 amino acids. This CDR3 is CASSPARGGYTF. In DNA, the CDR3 is TGTGCCAGCTCACCAGCCCGGGGTGGCTACACCTTC.

The genes are TRBV4-1 and TRBJ1-4, with 9 bases identical to TRBD1. Germline values: CDR1 MGHRA, CDR2 YSYEKL. This CDR3 has 16 residues. V trimming: 0 bases; J trimming: 8 bases; junction bases outside the gene matches: 7. The CDR3 sequence is CASSQDLGQGTEKLFF. The CDR3 bases are TGCGCCAGCAGCCAAGATTTAGGACAGGGGACCGAAAAACTGTTTTTT.

This clone appeared a few times. The J gene is TRBJ1-1, the V gene TRBV9, with no clear D. The germline V and J ends were trimmed by 0 bases and 3 bases, with 9 bases remaining between them. Germline CDR1 SGDLS, CDR2 YYNGEE. There are 14 residues in the CDR3. The CDR3 loop reads CASSVAYRDTEAFF. CDR3 sequence (DNA): TGTGCCAGCAGCGTAGCTTATAGAGACACTGAAGCTTTCTTT. The full variable domain, its missing parts supplied by reference TRBV9 and TRBJ1-1, is DSGVTQTPKHLITATGQRVTLRCSPRSGDLSVYWYQQSLDQGLQFLIQYYNGEERAKGNILERFSAQQFPDLHSELNLSSLELGDSALYFCASSVAYRDTEAFFGQGTRLTVV.

This clone has a single count. The chain links TRBV7-9 to TRBJ2-7, with no clear D. The length of the CDR3 is 13 residues. The V gene's germline CDR1 is SEHNR and CDR2 FQNEAQ (reference sequence). Trimming cost V 5 bases and J 6 bases, with 14 bases left between them. The DNA of the CDR3 is TGTGCCAGCAGCCTCATAGTCCCCTTCGAGCAGTACTTC. Translating gives CASSLIVPFEQYF.

This clone was seen once. The V gene is TRBV9, the J gene TRBJ2-3; 15 bases fit TRBD2. Germline V CDR1 and CDR2: SGDLS, YYNGEE. This CDR3 spans 18 amino acids. After removal of 4 bases from V and 6 bases from J, the junction contained 12 bases not matched to a gene. The CDR3 region has the DNA TGTGCCAGCAGCATCGGACTAGCGGGAGGGGGTTATGCGGATACGCAGTATTTT. Translated: CASSIGLAGGGYADTQYF.

The V and J genes are TRBV10-3 and TRBJ1-1; 12 nucleotides align to TRBD1. Trimming at V came to 3 bases and at J to 4 bases, leaving 3 bases not matched to a gene. The V gene's germline CDR1 is ENHRY and CDR2 SYGVKD. The CDR3 spans 15 residues. The CDR3 protein is CAISEGTGGFTEAFF. The CDR3 nucleotides read TGTGCCATCAGTGAAGGGACAGGGGGCTTCACTGAAGCTTTCTTT.

The CDR3: CASSLVLASPLHF. CDR3 bases: TGTGCCAGCAGCTTAGTATTAGCTTCACCCCTCCACTTT. The genes are TRBV11-3 and TRBJ1-6; D remains unclear. The germline gives CDR1 SGHNT, CDR2 YENEEA. V lost 1 base and J lost 9, with 7 bases in between. This CDR3 is built from 13 residues.

This clone showed up just once. The chain has TRBV6-1 and TRBJ2-3, with 8 bases aligning to TRBD2. This CDR3 is built from 15 residues. Germline CDR1 reads MNHNS; CDR2 reads SASEGT. J gave up 5 bases and V 5 bases, and 9 bases lay outside the gene matches. The CDR3, as DNA: TGTGCCAGCAGTCATACGGGGGGGCTTGTAGATACGCAGTATTTT. Translation: CASSHTGGLVDTQYF.

This sequence joins TRBV6-5 and TRBJ2-7, with a possible D match to TRBD2 (5 bases). In germline, CDR1 is MNHEY, CDR2 SVGAGI. The CDR3 has 14 residues. The ends were cut back, 2 bases at V and 6 bases at J, with 14 bases in the middle. The CDR3 DNA reads as TGTGCCAGCAGTTACCGAGAAACTAGAGGCGAGCAGTACTTC. Protein sequence: CASSYRETRGEQYF.

The chain links TRBV9 to TRBJ1-4, with TRBD1 matching over 7 bases. The CDR3 has 15 amino acids. The germline gives CDR1 SGDLS, CDR2 YYNGEE. J gave up 4 bases and V 4 bases, and 7 bases lay outside the gene matches. The CDR3 spells CASSFTGTVNEKLFF. CDR3 in DNA: TGTGCCAGCAGCTTTACCGGGACAGTTAATGAAAAACTGTTTTTT.